The entry below describes one T cell receptor beta chain. Its antigen is not identified. The data were obtained in a study of blood T cells in healthy people across ages. Findings and caveats of the study: It was not known whether donors were CMV positive (a possible confounder of expanded clonotype changes).

Trimming removed 4 bases at V and 4 bases at J, with 12 bases between. The germline V gene encodes CDR1 SGHRS and CDR2 YFSETQ. There are 14 residues in the CDR3. Then a second PCR, running about 6 to 12 cycles, was carried out with a sample-barcoded 5' primer and a J-beta primer mix. From the 5' RACE reads, TCRdb called clonotypes with MiXCR, one entry per CDR3 protein. There are over 1,300,000 distinct CDR3 sequences in the sample; approximately 63% occur only once, and about 6.3% lies in the top ten. The sequenced material came from blood. The gene calls are TRBV5-1 and TRBJ2-1; tentatively, D is TRBD1 (6 bases). The receptor's source is a man younger than 30 in good health. CDR3 sequence: CASSGRTVYNEQFF. CDR3 nucleotide sequence: TGCGCCAGCAGCGGGCGGACAGTATACAATGAGCAGTTCTTC.